Presented here are 8 T cell receptor beta chains from one specimen sequenced in a study of beta chain features in type 1 diabetes. The sequenced template was cDNA made from the entire isolated RNA. Clones were sequenced by immunoSEQ multiplex PCR, and TCRdb holds only the in-frame ones, with some missing. The sample lists hundreds of thousands of clones; around a sixth were seen once. Sequenced: naive CD4+ T cells from blood. Receptors were obtained from a man between 18 and 29 years old in good health.

The gene calls are TRBV25-1 and TRBJ2-1; 8 bases map to TRBD1. The CDR3 sequence is 17 residues long. Losses at the gene ends were 2 bases for V and 8 bases for J; bases not matched to a gene: 14. Germline-derived CDR1 and CDR2 are MGHDK and SYGVNS. The CDR3 DNA is TGTGCCAGCAGTGAACAGGGGGCGGCCCCACACAACCATGAGCAGTTCTTC. Its translation is CASSEQGAAPHNHEQFF. Variable domain in full (rest from reference TRBV25-1 and TRBJ2-1): EADIYQTPRYLVIGTGKKITLECSQTMGHDKMYWYQQDPGMELHLIHYSYGVNSTEKGDLSSESTVSRIRTEHFPLTLESARPSHTSQYLCASSEQGAAPHNHEQFFGPGTRLTVL.

The genes are TRBV28 and TRBJ2-1; D unresolved. Trimming took off 3 bases at V and 1 base at J, with 7 bases between the two ends. Germline values: CDR1 MDHEN, CDR2 SYDVKM. The CDR3 has 14 amino acids. CDR3 nucleotide sequence: TGTGCCAGCAGTTTGACTTATTCCTACAATGAGCAGTTCTTC. It yields the protein CASSLTYSYNEQFF.

The chain couples TRBV30 to TRBJ2-7, with TRBD2 identical over 11 bases. Germline lookup yields CDR1 GTSNPN and CDR2 SVGIG (reference sequence). Losses at the gene ends were 4 bases for V and 6 bases for J; bases not matched to a gene: 8. The CDR3 spans 14 residues. CDR3 bases: TGTGCCTGGATAACTAGCGGGGGCCCCTTCGAGCAGTACTTC. This translates into CAWITSGGPFEQYF.

This rearrangement joins TRBV28 to TRBJ1-3, with a tentative D call TRBD1 (5 bases). The germline CDR1 and CDR2 sequences are MDHEN and SYDVKM. V lost 5 bases to trimming and J lost 4 bases, with 12 bases between them. CDR3 length: 14 amino acids. CDR3 protein: CASSTTGLGNTIYF. The CDR3 DNA is TGTGCCAGCAGTACAACAGGCCTCGGAAACACCATATATTTT.

This clone appeared a few times. J is TRBJ1-4 and V is TRBV11-1, with D uncertain. This CDR3 is built from 14 residues. Germline V CDR1 and CDR2: SGHAT, FQDESV (reference sequence). V gave up 6 bases and J gave up 4 bases, with 12 bases separating them. The CDR3 is CASSYGLLNEKLFF. Here the CDR3 DNA reads TGTGCCAGCAGTTACGGACTACTTAATGAAAAACTGTTTTTT.

This sequence joins TRBV20-1 and TRBJ2-3; D remains ambiguous. Trimming cost V 6 bases and J 3 bases, with 7 bases left between them. Germline V gene data show CDR1 as DFQATT and CDR2 as SNEGSKA (reference sequence). The length of the CDR3 is 11 residues. CDR3 residues: CSAFLTDTQYF. DNA of the CDR3: TGCAGTGCATTTCTGACAGATACGCAGTATTTT.

This clone appeared a few times. V usage is TRBV7-2 and J usage is TRBJ1-5, with D hard to call. The germline V gene has CDR1 SGHTA and CDR2 FQGNSA. Trimming took off 1 base at V and 1 base at J, with 8 bases between the two ends. CDR3 size: 15 residues. CDR3: CASSLEVLSNQPQHF. DNA of the CDR3: TGTGCCAGCAGCTTAGAAGTTCTCAGCAATCAGCCCCAGCATTTT.

In this sample, this clone turned up a few times. The chain combines TRBV7-9 with TRBJ1-1; 7 bases map to TRBD1. Germline-derived CDR1 and CDR2 are SEHNR and FQNEAQ (reference sequence). This CDR3 spans 14 amino acids. The V and J ends lost 8 bases and 2 bases, in that order; junction bases with no gene match: 8. This CDR3 is CASALTGINTEAFF. The CDR3 DNA reads TGTGCCAGCGCCCTGACAGGGATTAACACTGAAGCTTTCTTT. The variable domain in full, completed from reference TRBV7-9 and TRBJ1-1, reads DTGVSQNPRHKITKRGQNVTFRCDPISEHNRLYWYRQTLGQGPEFLTYFQNEAQLEKSRLLSDRFSAERPKGSFSTLEIQRTEQGDSAMYLCASALTGINTEAFFGQGTRLTVV.